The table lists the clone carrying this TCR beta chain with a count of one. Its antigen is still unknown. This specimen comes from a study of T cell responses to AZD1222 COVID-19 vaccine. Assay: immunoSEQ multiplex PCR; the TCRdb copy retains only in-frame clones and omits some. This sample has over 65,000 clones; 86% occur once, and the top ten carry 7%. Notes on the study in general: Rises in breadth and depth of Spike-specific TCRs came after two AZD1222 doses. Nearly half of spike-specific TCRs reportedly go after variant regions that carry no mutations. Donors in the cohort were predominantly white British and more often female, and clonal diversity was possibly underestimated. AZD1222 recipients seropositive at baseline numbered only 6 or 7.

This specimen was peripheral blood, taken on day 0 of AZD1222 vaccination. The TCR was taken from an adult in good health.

CDR3 in DNA: TGTGCCAGCAGCGTAGCTGAGCCCCCGGTGTCTGGAAACACCATATATTTT. Its protein product is CASSVAEPPVSGNTIYF. V is TRBV9 and J is TRBJ1-3; D not resolved. Trimming removed 0 bases from V and 1 base from J, with 14 bases in between. This CDR3 spans 17 amino acids. Germline CDR1 and CDR2: SGDLS and YYNGEE.